This record looks at one T cell receptor (beta chain) sequence and its context. Its antigen is undetermined. This sample stems from a study of CD8+CD57+ T cells in acquired aplastic anemia. The ends were cut back, 5 bases at V and 0 bases at J, with 17 bases in the middle. The CDR3 contains 17 residues. CDR1 DFQATT and CDR2 SNEGSKA come from the germline V gene (reference sequence). For CDR3 and TCR beta VDJ profiling, genomic DNA was the template used. TCRdb independently ran MiXCR on the reads; one entry per CDR3 protein. This table has just over 200,000 distinct CDR3 sequences, 50% to 70% appearing once. Patients included in sequencing had previously demonstrated CD8+CD57+ cell expansion by flow cytometry. Patients, without exception, had severe acquired aplastic anemia. Each patient gave a blood sample that was collected before any therapy had been received. Overall study results and limits: Twenty-nine was the count of CD8+ CDR3 sequences that patients shared with controls. Patients versus controls showed no significant CD8+ Simpson's diversity difference.

The clonotype was recovered from a human donor with aplastic anemia. The V and J genes are TRBV20-1 and TRBJ2-6; unclear D gene. The specimen sequenced was sorted CD4+, CD8+, or CD8+CD57+ T cells (not recorded which) from PBMCs. CDR3 sequence (DNA): TGCAGTGCTCGTATCTCAGGACCTAACTCTGGGGCCAACGTCCTGACTTTC. Protein: CSARISGPNSGANVLTF.